This TCR beta chain was profiled in a study of prognosis after radiotherapy for stage I lung cancer. The trim removed 4 bases at V and 9 bases at J, leaving 6 bases unmatched. CDR1 is SGHRS, CDR2 YFSETQ, per germline. The CDR3 length is 14 residues. This clonotype showed up just once. Given the absence of the conserved phenylalanine or tryptophan at the CDR3 end, a read error is likely. Amplification of the TCR beta CDR3 (from genomic DNA) was done by two-round multiplex PCR. First-round PCR used primers specific to each TRBV and TRBJ gene. TCRdb used MiXCR to reprocess the multiplex PCR reads, holding one entry per CDR3 protein. The table lists about 16,000 distinct CDR3 sequences, around 29% of them singletons.

The source of this sequence is a donor over 45 with non-small cell lung cancer. The material sequenced was PBMCs, taken before or after stereotactic body radiation therapy (not recorded which). The V gene is TRBV5-1, the J gene TRBJ1-6, with 8 bases fitting TRBD1. CDR3 amino acids: CASSTGQGSSPLHS. Written as DNA, the CDR3 is TGCGCCAGCAGCACTGGACAGGGCAGTTCACCCCTCCACTCT.